Described below is a single T cell receptor (beta chain) sequence and its context. The antigen is not known. The record originates from a study of T cell responses to AZD1222 COVID-19 vaccine. Germline loops: CDR1 SEHNR, CDR2 FQNEAQ (reference sequence). V was cut by 3 bases and J by 1 base, with 8 bases left in between. The CDR3 runs 14 residues. Overall study findings and caveats: All repertoire sampling was performed exclusively after the peak T cell response. Clonal diversity was possibly underestimated; the donors were predominantly white British and more often female.

Produced via immunoSEQ multiplex PCR; TCRdb's table is partial and in-frame only. The table lists roughly 150,000 clones, more than 85% of them singletons. The genes are TRBV7-9 and TRBJ2-3; D perhaps matches TRBD1 (5 bases). The receptor was isolated from an adult who received the AZD1222 COVID-19 vaccine. Sample: peripheral blood, taken 28 days after the second AZD1222 dose. DNA of the CDR3: TGTGCCAGCAGCTTGCAGGGCGGCACAGATACGCAGTATTTT. It translates to CASSLQGGTDTQYF.